The source of this T cell receptor beta chain is a study of glioma-infiltrating T cells. General study findings and limits: CDR3 overlap between tissue and blood was very small.

The V and J ends lost 1 base and 3 bases, in that order; junction bases with no gene match: 4. The CDR3 extends over 15 amino acids. The V gene's germline CDR1 is SGHTA and CDR2 FQGNSA. The iRepertoire nested amplicon-rescue multiplex PCR amplified TCR alpha and beta CDR3s from RNA. In TCRdb, the multiplex PCR reads were re-called with MiXCR into one record per CDR3 protein. The sample gives approximately 110,000 distinct CDR3 sequences, 20% to 25% of which show up once; about 16% is in the top ten. The sample holds many counts of this clonotype. The antigen remains unidentified. The specimen sequenced was glioma tissue, nonneoplastic brain tissue, or PBMCs (not recorded which). The sequence derives from a human donor with low-grade glioma or glioblastoma, undergoing nonglioma brain surgery, or in good health (not recorded which). This sequence joins TRBV7-2 and TRBJ2-7; 9 nucleotides agree with TRBD2. This chain's CDR3 is CASSLEGTSIYEQYF. The CDR3 DNA reads as TGTGCCAGCAGCTTAGAAGGGACTAGCATCTACGAGCAGTACTTC.